Below, one TCR beta chain is given with its context. These data belong to a study of blood T cell repertoires in COVID-19. Seattle-derived patients entered the study during active infection and were followed longitudinally. Original processing methods: Cell counts per sample came from amplifying reference gene primers. Method: immunoSEQ multiplex PCR; TCRdb's copy keeps in-frame clones and lacks some. V and J calls plus clone size are reproduced from that table; the DNA served to infer D and trimming. The sample lists 350,000 to 500,000 clones; around nine tenths were seen once. J gave up 2 bases and V 5 bases, and 11 bases lay outside the gene matches. Germline CDR1 is ENHRY and CDR2 is SYGVKD. This CDR3 is 16 amino acids long.

Sequencing input: peripheral blood. The chain has TRBV10-3 and TRBJ2-7; TRBD2 aligns across 8 bases. This TCR was sampled from a young man with COVID-19, enrolled during active disease. CDR3 bases: TGTGCCATCAGTCCGGATTTAAGCGGGAGAACCTACGAGCAGTACTTC. Translating it yields CAISPDLSGRTYEQYF.